These 13 T cell receptor beta chains were sequenced from one sample in a study of blood T cell repertoires in COVID-19. Sequencing used immunoSEQ multiplex PCR; TCRdb keeps in-frame clones, though not all of them. The sample has about 190,000 clones; 80% to 90% are singletons. The sequenced sample consisted of peripheral blood. The source is a woman in her seventies with active or convalescent COVID-19.

This sequence joins TRBV18 and TRBJ1-4; weak D call: TRBD1 (6 bases). Trimming left V 3 bases short and J 3 bases short, with 17 bases between. Germline loops: CDR1 KGHSH, CDR2 LQKENI. This CDR3 contains 17 residues. Written as DNA, the CDR3 is TGTGCCAGCTCACCCACCGGCTGGGGGCCGTCTAATGAAAAACTGTTTTTT. This gives the protein CASSPTGWGPSNEKLFF.

The J gene is TRBJ2-1, the V gene TRBV29-1; 12 bases align to TRBD1. This CDR3 has 13 amino acids. CDR1 and CDR2 from the germline V gene are SQVTM and ANQGSEA. V trimming: 1 base; J trimming: 10 bases; junction bases outside the gene matches: 2. CDR3 coding DNA: TGCAGCGTTGAAGGGGACAGGGGGCGAGAGCAGTTCTTC. Translating it yields CSVEGDRGREQFF.

This clone appeared a single time. The V call is TRBV2, the J call TRBJ2-7; D is unclear. Trimming left V 8 bases short and J 2 bases short, with 10 bases between. CDR1 is SNHLY, CDR2 FYNNEI, per germline. The CDR3 contains 12 residues. The CDR3 coding sequence is TGTGCCAGCTCTTACAGACCCTACGAGCAGTACTTC. Translation: CASSYRPYEQYF.

A remark on this clone: Other DNA sequences in this specimen translate into the identical CDR3. The V gene is TRBV7-2, the J gene TRBJ1-5; tentatively, D is TRBD1 (6 bases). V was clipped by 1 base and J by 4 bases, with 8 bases between them. The length of the CDR3 is 14 residues. Germline V CDR1 and CDR2: SGHTA, FQGNSA. CDR3 residues: CASSLGTGNQPQHF. The CDR3 region has the DNA TGTGCCAGCAGCTTAGGAACAGGGAATCAGCCCCAGCATTTT.

This chain links TRBV27 with TRBJ1-5; no reliable D call. Deletions cut 3 bases from V and 3 bases from J, with 3 bases between. The CDR3 extends over 12 amino acids. Germline loops: CDR1 MNHEY, CDR2 SMNVEV (reference sequence). CDR3 residues: CASSFLNQPQHF. DNA of the CDR3: TGTGCCAGCAGTTTTCTCAATCAGCCCCAGCATTTT.

The chain joins TRBV3-1 (or the pseudogene TRBV3-2) to TRBJ1-1; 8 bases line up with TRBD1. The length of the CDR3 is 18 residues. Per germline, CDR1 LGHDT and CDR2 YNNKEL (reference sequence). The V gene end was trimmed by 1 base and the J gene end by 6 bases; junction bases not matched to a gene: 16. CDR3 bases: TGTGCCAGCAGCCAAGCGAGGGCAGGGGGCGACCAAACTCCTGAAGCTTTCTTT. It encodes CASSQARAGGDQTPEAFF.

The chain recombines TRBV3-1 (or the pseudogene TRBV3-2) with TRBJ2-1, with D possibly TRBD2 on 5 matching bases. CDR1 and CDR2 from the germline V gene are LGHDT and YNNKEL (reference sequence). The V end lost 4 bases, the J end lost 1 base, and 20 bases lay between the germline ends. CDR3 length equals 18 residues. CDR3 region: CASSPHRAGGKSYNEQFF. The CDR3 nucleotides read TGTGCCAGCAGCCCCCATCGGGCGGGTGGGAAATCCTACAATGAGCAGTTCTTC.

The chain recombines TRBV19 with TRBJ2-1; a weak D match, TRBD2 (7 bases). CDR3 length: 15 residues. V was cut by 3 bases and J by 2 bases, with 11 bases left in between. Germline lookup yields CDR1 LNHDA and CDR2 SQIVND (reference sequence). The CDR3 DNA reads TGTGCCAGTAGTATGCGGGGGACAACCTACAATGAGCAGTTCTTC. Translation gives CASSMRGTTYNEQFF.

This clone was seen more than once but under ten times. The chain uses TRBV29-1 and TRBJ1-2, with D possibly TRBD1 on 6 matching bases. V was cut by 2 bases and J by 3 bases, with 7 bases left in between. In germline, CDR1 is SQVTM, CDR2 ANQGSEA. The CDR3 length is 12 residues. The CDR3 spells CSVEWTDYGYTF. DNA of the CDR3: TGCAGCGTTGAATGGACAGACTATGGCTACACCTTC.

The CDR3 bases are TGTGCCAGCAGCTCGCCAAGCGGGAGAAATGAGCAGTTCTTC. Its protein is CASSSPSGRNEQFF. The chain is built from TRBV7-6 and TRBJ2-1; 8 nucleotides match TRBD2. Trimming at V came to 4 bases and at J to 7 bases, leaving 6 bases not matched to a gene. The germline CDR1 and CDR2 sequences are SGHVS and FNYEAQ. The CDR3 spans 14 residues.

This chain links TRBV5-1 with TRBJ2-7; 11 bases line up with TRBD1. V lost 0 bases, J lost 4 bases, and 3 bases stayed unmatched. Per the germline V gene, CDR1 is SGHRS and CDR2 is YFSETQ. The length of the CDR3 is 15 residues. The CDR3 loop is CASSLGTGGIYEQYF. The DNA of the CDR3 is TGCGCCAGCAGCTTGGGGACAGGGGGCATATACGAGCAGTACTTC.

The V and J genes are TRBV9 and TRBJ2-3, with 8 bases fitting TRBD2. This CDR3 spans 16 amino acids. V was pared by 0 bases and J by 6 bases, with 9 bases of the junction left unmatched. Germline V CDR1 and CDR2: SGDLS, YYNGEE. As DNA, the CDR3 is TGTGCCAGCAGCGTAGGGGCGGGAGGCTTAGGCGATACGCAGTATTTT. Translated, it gives CASSVGAGGLGDTQYF.

The V and J genes are TRBV7-9 and TRBJ2-1; D perhaps matches TRBD2 (5 bases). The CDR3 extends over 13 amino acids. The V and J ends lost 2 bases and 6 bases respectively, with 8 bases between them. The germline V gene encodes CDR1 SEHNR and CDR2 FQNEAQ (reference sequence). The CDR3 sequence is CASSLRGSNEQFF. The CDR3 bases are TGTGCCAGCAGCTTACGGGGTTCCAATGAGCAGTTCTTC.